These 21 T cell receptor beta chains originate from one sample sequenced in a study of response to subunit inactivated influenza vaccine. One entry per CDR3 protein, called by TCRdb with MiXCR from the RT-PCR reads. The data show 650,000 to 800,000 distinct CDR3 sequences, about a fifth seen once. The material was PBMCs from blood, obtained about 5 days after vaccination. The receptors were gathered from a man aged 50 or older who received an inactivated influenza vaccine.

This chain links TRBV12-3 or TRBV12-4 with TRBJ2-1, with D perhaps matching TRBD1 (7 bases). V shed 5 bases and J shed 4 bases, with 15 bases lying between them. The CDR3 length is 15 residues. In DNA, the CDR3 is TGTGCCAGCAGTGTAAGTGCGGGACAGTACAATGAGCAGTTCTTC. Translated, it gives CASSVSAGQYNEQFF.

The V gene is TRBV9, the J gene TRBJ2-7; 7 bases are a match to TRBD2. The CDR3 sequence is 15 residues long. Germline lookup yields CDR1 SGDLS and CDR2 YYNGEE. J lost 2 bases, V lost 0 bases, and 5 bases had no gene match. The CDR3 reads CASSVGDYLTYEQYF. CDR3 sequence (DNA): TGTGCCAGCAGCGTAGGGGACTACCTCACCTACGAGCAGTACTTC.

The chain employs TRBV20-1 and TRBJ2-2; TRBD1 might be the D (5 bases). The CDR3 extends over 14 amino acids. Germline CDR1 DFQATT, CDR2 SNEGSKA (reference sequence). V gave up 0 bases and J gave up 6 bases, with 11 bases separating them. The CDR3 reads CSARDGRGPGELFF. CDR3 bases: TGCAGTGCTAGAGATGGAAGGGGTCCCGGGGAGCTGTTTTTT.

This clonotype appeared many times. This sequence joins TRBV5-1 and TRBJ2-1, with 10 positions matching TRBD2. Germline CDR1 is SGHRS and CDR2 is YFSETQ. This CDR3 is built from 17 residues. The trim removed 0 bases at V and 2 bases at J, leaving 5 bases unmatched. CDR3: CASSLAQSGRAYNEQFF. Here the CDR3 DNA reads TGCGCCAGCAGCTTGGCCCAAAGCGGGAGGGCCTACAATGAGCAGTTCTTC. Drawing the rest from reference TRBV5-1 and TRBJ2-1, the complete variable domain is KAGVTQTPRYLIKTRGQQVTLSCSPISGHRSVSWYQQTPGQGLQFLFEYFSETQRNKGNFPGRFSGRQFSNSRSEMNVSTLELGDSALYLCASSLAQSGRAYNEQFFGPGTRLTVL.

This rearrangement joins TRBV7-9 to TRBJ2-5; tentatively, D is TRBD1 or TRBD2 (6 bases each). Germline V gene sequence: CDR1 SEHNR, CDR2 FQNEAQ (reference sequence). V lost 7 bases and J lost 5, with 20 bases in between. The CDR3 has 15 amino acids. The CDR3 here is CASTLYPRGGETQYF. The CDR3 DNA reads as TGTGCCAGCACCCTTTACCCTAGAGGGGGGGAGACCCAGTACTTC.

The genes are TRBV25-1 and TRBJ1-4, with no clear D. Germline V gives CDR1 MGHDK, CDR2 SYGVNS. V lost 4 bases to trimming and J lost 7 bases, with 13 bases between them. This CDR3 spans 14 amino acids. For the CDR3, the DNA is TGTGCCAGCAGTGGTTCGGTCGGAGGTGAAAAACTGTTTTTT. It encodes CASSGSVGGEKLFF.

This clonotype was seen a handful of times. The rearrangement links TRBV27 to TRBJ2-1; D tentatively reads TRBD1 or TRBD2 (5 bases each). CDR1 and CDR2 (germline): MNHEY, SMNVEV (reference sequence). V lost 6 bases and J lost 8, with 17 bases in between. The CDR3 spans 14 residues. Here the CDR3 reads CASRDQGTGYEQFF. CDR3 bases: TGTGCCAGCAGAGACCAGGGTACGGGGTATGAGCAGTTCTTC.

The chain uses TRBV24-1 and TRBJ2-1, with D possibly matching TRBD2 (6 bases). The V and J ends lost 4 bases and 4 bases respectively, with 22 bases between them. The CDR3 extends over 18 amino acids. Germline CDR1 is KGHDR and CDR2 is SFDVKD. The CDR3 spells CATSDRVPGDGRYNEQFF. As DNA, the CDR3 is TGTGCCACCAGTGACCGGGTCCCGGGGGACGGTAGATACAATGAGCAGTTCTTC.

This clonotype was seen ten or more times. J is TRBJ2-1 and V is TRBV12-3 or TRBV12-4, with D possibly being TRBD2 (7 bases). The CDR3 consists of 16 residues. Trimming took 8 bases from V and 0 from J, leaving 17 bases between them. The CDR3 coding sequence is TGTGCCAGCGTGCGAGGGGGGGGCACCTCCTACAATGAGCAGTTCTTC. Its protein is CASVRGGGTSYNEQFF.

The gene calls are TRBV5-6 and TRBJ1-5; the D gene is possibly TRBD1 (6 bases). The CDR3 contains 18 residues. Trimming cost V 6 bases and J 5 bases, with 27 bases left between them. CDR1 SGHDT and CDR2 YYEEEE come from the germline V gene. The chain's CDR3 is CASTSTSGGDSNDQPQHF. The CDR3 region has the DNA TGTGCCAGCACCTCAACCTCCGGGGGCGATTCAAACGATCAGCCCCAGCATTTT.

The J gene is TRBJ2-2, the V gene TRBV2, with D maybe TRBD1 (5 bases). Germline CDR1 and CDR2: SNHLY and FYNNEI. V was clipped by 2 bases and J by 6 bases, with 13 bases between them. The CDR3 totals 15 residues. CDR3 sequence reads: CASSELPIGAGELFF. CDR3 coding DNA: TGTGCCAGCAGTGAACTGCCGATAGGGGCCGGGGAGCTGTTTTTT.

J is TRBJ1-1 and V is TRBV9; the D is unclear. Trimming left V 0 bases short and J 1 base short, with 7 bases between. The germline gives CDR1 SGDLS, CDR2 YYNGEE. This CDR3 spans 14 amino acids. The CDR3 reads CASSVVSRNTEAFF. The CDR3 DNA reads as TGTGCCAGCAGCGTAGTGTCCAGGAACACTGAAGCTTTCTTT.

There are a few counts of this clonotype. The rearrangement uses TRBV6-1 and TRBJ1-4, with D maybe TRBD1 (5 bases). The CDR3 totals 14 residues. Germline loops: CDR1 MNHNS, CDR2 SASEGT. The V end lost 2 bases, the J end lost 4 bases, and 8 bases lay between the germline ends. This CDR3 is CASSEPGHNEKLFF. CDR3 nucleotide sequence: TGTGCCAGCAGTGAACCAGGACATAATGAAAAACTGTTTTTT.

CDR3: CASSYPSTGELFF. In DNA, the CDR3 is TGTGCCAGCAGTTACCCATCCACCGGGGAGCTGTTTTTT. This rearrangement joins TRBV6-6 to TRBJ2-2; D is undetermined. This CDR3 comprises 13 residues. The germline V and J ends were trimmed by 2 bases and 4 bases, with 5 bases remaining between them. The germline V gene encodes CDR1 MNHNY and CDR2 SVGAGI (reference sequence).

This clonotype was seen many times. V gene TRBV29-1 combines with J gene TRBJ2-1, with TRBD1 identical over 7 bases. Germline CDR1 SQVTM, CDR2 ANQGSEA. This CDR3 has 16 amino acids. Trimming cost V 4 bases and J 2 bases; bases outside gene matches: 11. The CDR3 region is CSVVIMFDRAYNEQFF. CDR3 nucleotide sequence: TGCAGCGTTGTAATAATGTTTGACAGGGCCTACAATGAGCAGTTCTTC.

The rearrangement links TRBV20-1 to TRBJ2-1, with TRBD2 matching over 11 bases. Trimming took 5 bases from V and 4 from J; bases not matched to a gene: 4. Germline loops: CDR1 DFQATT, CDR2 SNEGSKA (reference sequence). The CDR3 is made up of 14 amino acids. The CDR3 nucleotides read TGCAGTGCTCCGACTAGCGGGAATTACAATGAGCAGTTCTTC. It encodes CSAPTSGNYNEQFF.

This clonotype has only a few counts. The rearrangement joins TRBV5-6 to TRBJ2-1; tentative D call: TRBD2 (5 bases). Germline values: CDR1 SGHDT, CDR2 YYEEEE. The CDR3 covers 15 residues. The V end was cut by 2 bases, the J end by 3 bases, with 12 bases between. The CDR3 DNA follows: TGTGCCAGCAGCTTCTACGGGGTTAGCTACAATGAGCAGTTCTTC. It yields the protein CASSFYGVSYNEQFF.

The gene calls are TRBV6-2 or TRBV6-3 and TRBJ2-1; 9 nucleotides line up with TRBD2. Unmatched junction bases numbered 18, after V lost 2 bases and J lost 4 bases. The CDR3 consists of 20 residues. Germline lookup yields CDR1 MNHEY and CDR2 SVGEGT. CDR3 sequence: CASSYRLVASGNTGYNEQFF. CDR3 DNA: TGTGCCAGCAGTTACCGGCTGGTAGCTAGCGGGAATACAGGGTACAATGAGCAGTTCTTC.

The chain is built from TRBV6-5 and TRBJ1-5; the D is unclear. Germline V lookup: CDR1 MNHEY, CDR2 SVGAGI. V gave up 0 bases and J gave up 9 bases, with 12 bases separating them. The CDR3 is 14 amino acids. The CDR3 loop reads CASSYSSTLGPQHF. CDR3 sequence (DNA): TGTGCCAGCAGTTACTCGAGCACCCTCGGGCCCCAGCATTTT.

This clonotype was seen a handful of times. The J gene is TRBJ1-6, the V gene TRBV11-2; no definite D call. V was pared by 8 bases and J by 7 bases, with 21 bases between. The CDR3 extends over 16 amino acids. CDR1 is SGHAT and CDR2 is FQNNGV in the germline V gene. The CDR3 DNA follows: TGTGCCAGCCGGCAGATAAAGGACGGACGGAATTCACCCCTCCACTTT. Translated: CASRQIKDGRNSPLHF.

This rearrangement joins TRBV6-2 or TRBV6-3 to TRBJ2-5; the D gene is possibly TRBD1 (5 bases). CDR1 MNHEY and CDR2 SVGEGT come from the germline V gene. V was pared by 4 bases and J by 2 bases, with 11 bases between. CDR3 length equals 14 residues. The CDR3 DNA reads TGTGCCAGCAGTTCTACGACAGTACAAGAGACCCAGTACTTC. Its translation is CASSSTTVQETQYF.